The text below deals with one T cell receptor (beta chain). This CDR3 region has 14 residues. V was pared by 4 bases and J by 4 bases, with 14 bases between. The germline V gene has CDR1 SGHRS and CDR2 YFSETQ. An assay was performed, and its level was deep. It was across several immunoSEQ plates that each subset's genomic DNA was evenly split. Some clones are missing from TCRdb's copy, which holds only in-frame ones; the method was immunoSEQ multiplex PCR. This sample has fewer than 550,000 clones, with about three quarters found just once. These data are taken from a study of shared clonotypes between healthy human individuals.

The chain carries TRBV5-1 and TRBJ1-2, with D possibly matching TRBD1 (5 bases). The sample was PBMCs. The clonotype originates from a woman aged 35 to 49 in good health. Some clones in this sample may be carry-over from other donors' samples. The CDR3 here is CASSLTGTSYGYTF. The CDR3 region has the DNA TGCGCCAGCAGCCTAACCGGGACTAGCTATGGCTACACCTTC.